These 6 T cell receptor beta chains share one sample of origin, sequenced in a study of T cells in Graves' hyperthyroidism and ophthalmopathy. RNA transcripts served as the template for amplifying TCR beta CDR3 regions. HTBI primers were employed in a first-round RT-PCR of the TCR CDR3. A single record per CDR3 protein comes from TCRdb applying MiXCR to the multiplex PCR reads. The top ten hold around 50% of the sample, which has approximately 570,000 distinct CDR3 sequences, about 20% seen once. Sample: blood. The receptors come from a middle-aged man with Graves' ophthalmopathy.

This clonotype was counted between two and nine times. V is TRBV7-3 and J is TRBJ2-5, with D perhaps being TRBD1 or TRBD2 (5 bases each). Germline V gene data show CDR1 as SGHTA and CDR2 as FQGTGA. The ends were cut back, 0 bases at V and 5 bases at J, with 13 bases in the middle. The CDR3 runs to 15 residues. The CDR3 is CASSLTNGAQETQYF. CDR3 DNA: TGTGCCAGCAGCTTAACGAACGGGGCGCAGGAGACCCAGTACTTC. Full variable domain (rest looked up from reference TRBV7-3 and TRBJ2-5): GAGVSQTPSNKVTEKGKYVELRCDPISGHTALYWYRQSLGQGPEFLIYFQGTGAADDSGLPNDRFFAVRPEGSVSTLKIQRTERGDSAVYLCASSLTNGAQETQYFGPGTRLLVL.

This clonotype was observed at least ten times. This rearrangement joins TRBV30 to TRBJ1-2; the match to TRBD1 covers 9 bases. Trimming removed 3 bases from V and 4 bases from J; junction bases left unmatched: 9. The germline CDR1 and CDR2 sequences are GTSNPN and SVGIG (reference sequence). This CDR3 region has 15 residues. The CDR3: CAWRAGTGSFYGYTF. CDR3 sequence (DNA): TGTGCCTGGAGGGCCGGGACAGGGTCCTTCTATGGCTACACCTTC.

The rearrangement links TRBV2 to TRBJ1-2, with D unresolved. V was shortened by 4 bases and J by 8 bases, with 8 bases between the two germline ends. CDR3 length: 11 amino acids. Germline V gene lookup returns CDR1 SNHLY and CDR2 FYNNEI. CDR3 residues: CASSGGRGYTF. For the CDR3, the DNA is TGTGCCAGCAGTGGGGGTCGCGGCTACACCTTC.

The genes are TRBV6-1 and TRBJ2-3, with D tentatively TRBD2 (6 bases). CDR3 length equals 16 residues. In germline, CDR1 is MNHNS, CDR2 SASEGT. V lost 9 bases and J lost 2, with 21 bases in between. DNA for the CDR3: TGTGCCAGAATAGACCGGCCCGGGGGACCCACAGATACGCAGTATTTT. It codes for CARIDRPGGPTDTQYF.

The V and J genes are TRBV5-6 and TRBJ1-2; D not certain. V lost 0 bases to trimming and J lost 2 bases, with 11 bases between them. Germline CDR1 reads SGHDT; CDR2 reads YYEEEE. The CDR3 has 15 amino acids. The CDR3 reads CASSLAGVRNYGYTF. CDR3 DNA: TGTGCCAGCAGCTTGGCCGGGGTGAGGAACTATGGCTACACCTTC.

The V and J genes are TRBV18 and TRBJ1-3; D remains ambiguous. CDR3 length: 15 amino acids. The V end was cut by 2 bases, the J end by 2 bases, with 10 bases between. The germline V gene encodes CDR1 KGHSH and CDR2 LQKENI. The CDR3 is CASSPTQQPGNTIYF. CDR3 DNA sequence: TGTGCCAGCTCACCAACACAGCAGCCTGGAAACACCATATATTTT.